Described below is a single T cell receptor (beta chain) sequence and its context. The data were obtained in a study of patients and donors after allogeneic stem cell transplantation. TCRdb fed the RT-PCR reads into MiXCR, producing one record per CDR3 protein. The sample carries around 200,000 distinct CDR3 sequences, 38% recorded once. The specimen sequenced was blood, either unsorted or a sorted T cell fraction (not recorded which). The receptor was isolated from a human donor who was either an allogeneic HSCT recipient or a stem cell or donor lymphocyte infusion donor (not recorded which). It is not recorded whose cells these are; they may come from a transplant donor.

CDR3 coding DNA: TGTGCCAGCAGCTTAGACCGGGATAGCAATCAGCCCCAGCATTTT. Its translation: CASSLDRDSNQPQHF. This chain connects TRBV7-9 to TRBJ1-5, with D hard to call. Germline V gives CDR1 SEHNR, CDR2 FQNEAQ (reference sequence). There are 15 residues in the CDR3. Trimming removed 1 base from V and 0 bases from J, with 7 bases in between.